This T cell receptor beta chain originates from a study of cytomegalovirus exposure and HLA in healthy donors. Study results and limitations: The majority of CMV-associated TCR beta chains were reported as apparently HLA-restricted in a later analysis. A missense variant in DCLRE1C was later tied to TCR beta V- and J-gene trimming. The study labeled under 200 TCR beta chains cytomegalovirus-associated. Per a later analysis, HLA-associated TCR beta chains showed more clonal expansion than other, equally common TCR beta chains.

The CDR3 consists of 14 residues. Deletions cut 8 bases from V and 2 bases from J, with 15 bases between. Germline CDR1 is MGHDK and CDR2 is SYGVNS. It was with 60 Vbeta and 13 Jbeta primers that the PCR ran. Profiled with immunoSEQ multiplex PCR; TCRdb holds only in-frame clones, not every one. The sample contains about 140,000 clones, 68% of which appear only once. This clone was counted once. The antigen is unknown. The chain combines TRBV25-1 with TRBJ2-5; D is unclear. This receptor was identified in a man under 40 in good health and CMV-seropositive. The specimen was PBMCs. The CDR3 loop reads CASGQSRDQETQYF. As DNA, the CDR3 is TGTGCCAGCGGCCAATCTAGAGATCAAGAGACCCAGTACTTC.